The clone carrying this T cell receptor beta chain was found many times. This sample stems from a study of patients and donors after allogeneic stem cell transplantation. In TCRdb, the RT-PCR reads were re-called with MiXCR into one record per CDR3 protein. The table has about a million distinct CDR3 sequences, about 20% seen once; the top ten hold around 6%. The CDR3 runs 16 residues. Trimming pared 5 bases from V and 4 bases from J, leaving 17 bases between. Sequencing was carried out using blood, either unsorted or a sorted T cell fraction (not recorded which). The chain combines TRBV12-3 or TRBV12-4 with TRBJ2-2, with no clear D. The receptor's source is a human donor who was either an allogeneic HSCT recipient or a stem cell or donor lymphocyte infusion donor (not recorded which). It is not recorded whose cells these are; they may come from a transplant donor. CDR3 sequence (DNA): TGTGCCAGCAGTCCCGAATGGGGAAGGAGCACCGGGGAGCTGTTTTTT. It is translated as CASSPEWGRSTGELFF.